The T cell receptor (beta chain) under discussion was sequenced for a study of blood T cell repertoires in COVID-19. For the study at large: The samples span acute and convalescent COVID-19 from the United States, Italy and Spain. PBMCs, B-cell-depleted T cells, or T cells were the source of the cDNA or gDNA that made up the material.

The length of the CDR3 is 13 residues. V lost 5 bases and J lost 7, with 12 bases in between. CDR1 SGHNT and CDR2 YENEEA come from the germline V gene. Original analysis: Amplification from reference gene primers served as the basis for estimated nucleated cell counts. Clones were read by immunoSEQ multiplex PCR, and TCRdb kept only the in-frame ones, dropping some. V and J calls and clone size are as listed in that table; D and trimming were resolved from the DNA. The repertoire holds about 64,000 clones, with approximately 83% as singletons. This clonotype originated in a man between 35 and 55 years old with acute or convalescent COVID-19. The chain has TRBV11-3 and TRBJ2-1; no clear D gene. Sample: peripheral blood. The CDR3 sequence is CASSPPGSNEQFF. The CDR3 DNA sequence: TGTGCCAGCAGCCCCCCCGGTTCGAATGAGCAGTTCTTC. The entire variable domain, with the rest obtained from reference TRBV11-3 and TRBJ2-1, is as follows: EAGVVQSPRYKIIEKKQPVAFWCNPISGHNTLYWYLQNLGQGPELLIRYENEEAVDDSQLPKDRFSAERLKGVDSTLKIQPAELGDSAVYLCASSPPGSNEQFFGPGTRLTVL.